The 10 T cell receptor beta chains given below trace back to one sample, sequenced in a study of cytomegalovirus exposure and HLA in healthy donors. The PCR had 60 Vbeta and 13 Jbeta primers. Sequencing used immunoSEQ multiplex PCR; TCRdb keeps in-frame clones, though not all of them. This sample carries around 88,000 clones, less than 85% of them seen once, and the ten largest clones take approximately 2%. The sequenced sample was PBMCs. These receptors came from a male donor in good health and CMV-seronegative.

The sample holds one count of this clone. The chain combines TRBV30 with TRBJ2-1; no clear D. V was trimmed by 0 bases and J by 3 bases, leaving 9 bases between them. The germline gives CDR1 GTSNPN, CDR2 SVGIG (reference sequence). This CDR3 contains 14 residues. CDR3 sequence: CAWSVRRVYNEQFF. The CDR3 DNA reads TGTGCCTGGAGTGTACGAAGAGTCTACAATGAGCAGTTCTTC.

This sequence joins TRBV6-5 and TRBJ1-6; 7 bases agree with TRBD1. The CDR3 totals 15 residues. The V gene end was trimmed by 4 bases and the J gene end by 7 bases; junction bases not matched to a gene: 7. Germline CDR1 and CDR2: MNHEY and SVGAGI. The CDR3 sequence: CASSWAGTDNSPLHF. The CDR3 DNA reads TGTGCCAGCAGTTGGGCAGGGACAGACAATTCACCCCTCCACTTT.

The chain recombines TRBV7-2 with TRBJ2-5, with D tentatively TRBD2 (6 bases). CDR3 length equals 12 residues. V lost 5 bases to trimming and J lost 5 bases, with 9 bases between them. Germline loops: CDR1 SGHTA, CDR2 FQGNSA. The CDR3 nucleotides are TGTGCCAGCAGCCGGGGGACGGAGACCCAGTACTTC. Translated, it gives CASSRGTETQYF.

The CDR3 is CASSLTGTNEKLFF. Written as DNA, the CDR3 is TGTGCCAGCAGCTTGACAGGGACTAATGAAAAACTGTTTTTT. This chain links TRBV9 with TRBJ1-4, with 7 bases lining up with TRBD1. Trimming cost V 4 bases and J 2 bases; bases outside gene matches: 2. Germline V gene lookup returns CDR1 SGDLS and CDR2 YYNGEE. This CDR3 is 14 amino acids long. The full variable domain, with the rest looked up from reference TRBV9 and TRBJ1-4, is DSGVTQTPKHLITATGQRVTLRCSPRSGDLSVYWYQQSLDQGLQFLIQYYNGEERAKGNILERFSAQQFPDLHSELNLSSLELGDSALYFCASSLTGTNEKLFFGSGTQLSVL.

The V gene is TRBV19, the J gene TRBJ2-4; D is perhaps TRBD1 (7 bases). The CDR3 is made up of 13 amino acids. The ends were cut back, 6 bases at V and 8 bases at J, with 14 bases in the middle. CDR1 is LNHDA, CDR2 SQIVND, per germline (reference sequence). The CDR3 nucleotides read TGTGCCAGTAGCCGACAGGGAGGTCACATTCAGTACTTC. Protein: CASSRQGGHIQYF.

The genes are TRBV7-3 and TRBJ2-3; TRBD2 matches 7 bases. CDR1 SGHTA and CDR2 FQGTGA come from the germline V gene. Germline trimming cut 3 bases from V and 1 base from J; bases unmatched to any gene: 4. The CDR3 sequence is 15 residues long. The CDR3 sequence is CASSFDSGGTDTQYF. DNA of the CDR3: TGTGCCAGCAGCTTCGACAGCGGGGGCACAGATACGCAGTATTTT. Drawing the rest from reference TRBV7-3 and TRBJ2-3, the complete variable domain is GAGVSQTPSNKVTEKGKYVELRCDPISGHTALYWYRQSLGQGPEFLIYFQGTGAADDSGLPNDRFFAVRPEGSVSTLKIQRTERGDSAVYLCASSFDSGGTDTQYFGPGTRLTVL.

This clone was seen only once. The J gene is TRBJ1-1, the V gene TRBV28; D gene ambiguous. This CDR3 is 14 amino acids long. Looked up from germline, CDR1 is MDHEN and CDR2 is SYDVKM. Trimming removed 2 bases at V and 0 bases at J, with 7 bases between. CDR3 in DNA: TGTGCCAGCAGTTTAATAGACATGAACACTGAAGCTTTCTTT. Protein sequence: CASSLIDMNTEAFF.

V gene TRBV5-6 combines with J gene TRBJ2-3, with D tentatively TRBD2 (6 bases). The CDR3 runs to 14 residues. The germline V gene encodes CDR1 SGHDT and CDR2 YYEEEE. The V gene lost 6 bases and the J gene lost 4 bases, with 15 bases spanning the gap. The CDR3 DNA reads as TGTGCCAGCACCCACCAACGGAGGGCAGATACGCAGTATTTT. Its translation: CASTHQRRADTQYF.

The J gene is TRBJ1-5, the V gene TRBV5-5, with D unresolved. Trimming shortened V by 5 bases and J by 5 bases, and 11 bases separated the two germline ends. CDR3 size: 13 residues. CDR1 is SGHKS and CDR2 is YYEKEE in the germline V gene (reference sequence). DNA of the CDR3: TGTGCCAGCAGGAGGTCTCAAGATCAGCCCCAGCATTTT. This sequence encodes CASRRSQDQPQHF.

The chain carries TRBV13 and TRBJ2-7, with D unresolved. V lost 2 bases, J lost 0 bases, and 17 bases lay in between. CDR1 and CDR2 from the germline V gene are PRHDT and FYEKMQ (reference sequence). CDR3 length equals 17 residues. CDR3 protein: CASSLSRRYSSSYEQYF. The CDR3, as DNA: TGTGCCAGCAGCTTATCCAGGCGATACAGCAGCTCCTACGAGCAGTACTTC. Drawing the rest from reference TRBV13 and TRBJ2-7, the complete variable domain is AAGVIQSPRHLIKEKRETATLKCYPIPRHDTVYWYQQGPGQDPQFLISFYEKMQSDKGSIPDRFSAQQFSDYHSELNMSSLELGDSALYFCASSLSRRYSSSYEQYFGPGTRLTVT.